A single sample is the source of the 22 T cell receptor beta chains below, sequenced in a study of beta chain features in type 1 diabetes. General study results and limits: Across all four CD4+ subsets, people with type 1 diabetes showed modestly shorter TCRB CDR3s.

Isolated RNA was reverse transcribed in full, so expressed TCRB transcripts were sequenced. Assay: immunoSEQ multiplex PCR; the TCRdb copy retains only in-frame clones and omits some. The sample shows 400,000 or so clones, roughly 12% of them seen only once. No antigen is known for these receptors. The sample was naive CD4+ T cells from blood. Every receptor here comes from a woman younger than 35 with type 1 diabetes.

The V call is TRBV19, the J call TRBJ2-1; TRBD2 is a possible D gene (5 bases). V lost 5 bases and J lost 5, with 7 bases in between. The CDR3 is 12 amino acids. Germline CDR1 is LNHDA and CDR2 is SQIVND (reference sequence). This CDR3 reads CASSLEDNEQFF. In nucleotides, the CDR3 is TGTGCCAGTAGTTTGGAGGACAATGAGCAGTTCTTC.

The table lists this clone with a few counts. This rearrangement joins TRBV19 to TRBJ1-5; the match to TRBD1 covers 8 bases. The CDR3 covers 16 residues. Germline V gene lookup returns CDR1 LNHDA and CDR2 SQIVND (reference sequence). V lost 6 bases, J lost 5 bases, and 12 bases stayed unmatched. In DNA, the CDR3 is TGTGCCAGTAGCCCCCGGGACAGGAAAGAGGATCAGCCCCAGCATTTT. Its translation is CASSPRDRKEDQPQHF.

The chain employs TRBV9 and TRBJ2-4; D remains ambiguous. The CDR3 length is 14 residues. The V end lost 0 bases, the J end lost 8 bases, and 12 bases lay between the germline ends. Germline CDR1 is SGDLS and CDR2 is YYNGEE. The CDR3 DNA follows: TGTGCCAGCAGCGTAGGATGGGTTGCGGACATTCAGTACTTC. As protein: CASSVGWVADIQYF.

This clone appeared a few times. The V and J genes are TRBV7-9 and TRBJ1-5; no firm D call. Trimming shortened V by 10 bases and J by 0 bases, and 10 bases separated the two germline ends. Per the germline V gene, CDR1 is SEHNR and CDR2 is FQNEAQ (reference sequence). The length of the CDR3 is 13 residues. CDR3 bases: TGTGCCATCACCCCCTATAGCAATCAGCCCCAGCATTTT. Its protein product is CAITPYSNQPQHF.

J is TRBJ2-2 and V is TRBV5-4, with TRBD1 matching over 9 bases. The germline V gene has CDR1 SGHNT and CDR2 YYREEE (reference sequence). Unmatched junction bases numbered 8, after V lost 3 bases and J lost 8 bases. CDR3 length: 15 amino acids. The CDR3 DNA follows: TGTGCCAGCAGCTCCGGGACAGGGAGGACGGGGGAGCTGTTTTTT. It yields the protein CASSSGTGRTGELFF. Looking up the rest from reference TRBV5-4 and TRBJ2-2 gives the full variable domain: ETGVTQSPTHLIKTRGQQVTLRCSSQSGHNTVSWYQQALGQGPQFIFQYYREEENGRGNFPPRFSGLQFPNYSSELNVNALELDDSALYLCASSSGTGRTGELFFGEGSRLTVL.

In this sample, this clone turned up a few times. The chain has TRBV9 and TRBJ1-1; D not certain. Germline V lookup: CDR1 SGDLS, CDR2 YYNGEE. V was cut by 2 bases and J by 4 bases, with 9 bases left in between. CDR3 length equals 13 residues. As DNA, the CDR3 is TGTGCCAGCAGCGTTGCGCCGAGCACTGAAGCTTTCTTT. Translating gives CASSVAPSTEAFF.

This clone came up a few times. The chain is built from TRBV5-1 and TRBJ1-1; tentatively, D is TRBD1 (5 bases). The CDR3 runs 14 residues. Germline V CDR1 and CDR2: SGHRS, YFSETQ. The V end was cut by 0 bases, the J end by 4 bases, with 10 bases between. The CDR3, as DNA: TGCGCCAGCAGCTTGGCAAGGCAGGGCACTGAAGCTTTCTTT. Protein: CASSLARQGTEAFF.

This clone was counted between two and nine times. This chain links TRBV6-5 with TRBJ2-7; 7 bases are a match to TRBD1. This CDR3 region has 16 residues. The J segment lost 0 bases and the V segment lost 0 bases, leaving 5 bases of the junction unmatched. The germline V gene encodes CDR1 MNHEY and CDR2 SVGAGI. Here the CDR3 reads CASSYSMTGSSYEQYF. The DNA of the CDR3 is TGTGCCAGCAGTTACTCGATGACAGGGAGCTCCTACGAGCAGTACTTC.

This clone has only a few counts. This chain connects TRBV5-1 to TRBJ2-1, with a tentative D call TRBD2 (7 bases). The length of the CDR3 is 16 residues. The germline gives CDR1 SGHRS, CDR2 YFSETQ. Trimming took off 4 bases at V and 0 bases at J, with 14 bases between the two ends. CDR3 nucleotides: TGCGCCAGCAGCCGGGGGGACAAAAACTCCTACAATGAGCAGTTCTTC. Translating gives CASSRGDKNSYNEQFF.

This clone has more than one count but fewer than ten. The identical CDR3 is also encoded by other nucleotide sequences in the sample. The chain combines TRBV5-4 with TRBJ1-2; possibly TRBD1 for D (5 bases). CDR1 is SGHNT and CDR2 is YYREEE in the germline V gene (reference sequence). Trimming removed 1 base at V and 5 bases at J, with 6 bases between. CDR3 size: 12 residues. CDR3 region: CASSLPGYGYTF. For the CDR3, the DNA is TGTGCCAGCAGCTTGCCAGGGTATGGCTACACCTTC.

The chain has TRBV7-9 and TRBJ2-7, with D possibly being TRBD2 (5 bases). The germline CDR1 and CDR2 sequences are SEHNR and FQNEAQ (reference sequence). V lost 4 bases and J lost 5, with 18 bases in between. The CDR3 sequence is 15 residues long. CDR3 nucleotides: TGTGCCAGCAGCTCCGGACTCGTCCGGATGGACGAGCAGTACTTC. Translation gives CASSSGLVRMDEQYF.

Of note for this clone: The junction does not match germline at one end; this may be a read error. CDR3 nucleotides: TGTGCCAGCAGCCTAGCGGGAGCCACAGATACGCAGTATTTT. As protein: CASSLAGATDTQYF. The chain employs TRBV7-9 and TRBJ2-3, with 10 positions matching TRBD2. The V gene's germline CDR1 is SEHNR and CDR2 FQNEAQ (reference sequence). This CDR3 is 14 amino acids long.

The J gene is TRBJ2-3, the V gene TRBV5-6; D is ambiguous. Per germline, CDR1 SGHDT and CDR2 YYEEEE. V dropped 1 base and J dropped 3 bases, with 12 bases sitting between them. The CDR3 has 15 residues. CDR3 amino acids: CASSLLTGDTDTQYF. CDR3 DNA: TGTGCCAGCAGCTTGCTAACGGGTGATACAGATACGCAGTATTTT.

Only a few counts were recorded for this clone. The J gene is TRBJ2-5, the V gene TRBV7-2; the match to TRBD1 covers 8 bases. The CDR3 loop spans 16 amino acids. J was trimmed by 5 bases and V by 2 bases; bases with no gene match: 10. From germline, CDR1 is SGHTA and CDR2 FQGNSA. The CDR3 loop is CASSLNGQGETETQYF. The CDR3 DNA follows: TGTGCCAGCAGCTTAAACGGACAGGGAGAAACGGAGACCCAGTACTTC.

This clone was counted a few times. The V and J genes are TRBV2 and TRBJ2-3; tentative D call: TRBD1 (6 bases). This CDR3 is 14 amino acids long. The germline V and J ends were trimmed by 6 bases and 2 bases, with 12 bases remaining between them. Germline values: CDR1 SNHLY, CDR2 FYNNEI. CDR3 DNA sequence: TGTGCCAGCAGACGCGGACAGAACACAGATACGCAGTATTTT. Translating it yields CASRRGQNTDTQYF.

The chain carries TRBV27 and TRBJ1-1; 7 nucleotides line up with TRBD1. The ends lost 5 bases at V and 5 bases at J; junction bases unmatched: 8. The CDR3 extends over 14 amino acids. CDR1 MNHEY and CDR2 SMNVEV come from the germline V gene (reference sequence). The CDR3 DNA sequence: TGTGCCAGCAGTCCGCGGACAGGAAAAACTGAAGCTTTCTTT. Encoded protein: CASSPRTGKTEAFF.

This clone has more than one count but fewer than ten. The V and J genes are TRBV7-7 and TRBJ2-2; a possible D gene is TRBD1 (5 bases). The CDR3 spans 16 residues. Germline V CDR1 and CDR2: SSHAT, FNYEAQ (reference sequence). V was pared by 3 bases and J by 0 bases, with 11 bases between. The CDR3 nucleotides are TGTGCCAGCAGCTTTCGACAGTACCCGAACACCGGGGAGCTGTTTTTT. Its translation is CASSFRQYPNTGELFF.

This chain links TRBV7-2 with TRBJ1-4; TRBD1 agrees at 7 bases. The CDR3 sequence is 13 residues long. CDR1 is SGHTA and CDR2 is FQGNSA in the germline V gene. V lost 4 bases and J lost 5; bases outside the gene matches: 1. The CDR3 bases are TGTGCCAGCAGCTGGGGACAGAATGAAAAACTGTTTTTT. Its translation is CASSWGQNEKLFF.

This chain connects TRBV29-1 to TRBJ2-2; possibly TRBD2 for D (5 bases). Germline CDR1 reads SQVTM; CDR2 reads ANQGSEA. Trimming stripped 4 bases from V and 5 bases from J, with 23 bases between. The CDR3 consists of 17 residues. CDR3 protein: CSVGQASNWMDTGELFF. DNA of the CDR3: TGCAGCGTTGGCCAGGCTAGCAATTGGATGGATACCGGGGAGCTGTTTTTT.

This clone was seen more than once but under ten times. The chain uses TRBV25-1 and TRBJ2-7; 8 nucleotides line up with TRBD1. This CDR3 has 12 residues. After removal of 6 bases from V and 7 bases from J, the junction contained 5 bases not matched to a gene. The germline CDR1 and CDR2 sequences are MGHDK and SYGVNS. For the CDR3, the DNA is TGTGCCAGCAGCCAGGGGGCGGGAGAGCAGTACTTC. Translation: CASSQGAGEQYF.

The CDR3 spells CASSFTRTEAFF. In DNA form, the CDR3 reads TGTGCCAGCAGCTTTACTCGCACTGAAGCTTTCTTT. The J gene is TRBJ1-1, the V gene TRBV7-2; unclear D gene. Germline CDR1 and CDR2: SGHTA and FQGNSA. The ends were cut back, 3 bases at V and 4 bases at J, with 6 bases in the middle. This CDR3 has 12 amino acids.

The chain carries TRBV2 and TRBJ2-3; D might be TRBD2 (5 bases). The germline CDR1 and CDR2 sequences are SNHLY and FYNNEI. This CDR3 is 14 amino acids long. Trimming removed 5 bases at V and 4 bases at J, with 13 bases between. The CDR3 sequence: CASSPGVGPDTQYF. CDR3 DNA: TGTGCCAGCAGTCCCGGGGTGGGCCCAGATACGCAGTATTTT.